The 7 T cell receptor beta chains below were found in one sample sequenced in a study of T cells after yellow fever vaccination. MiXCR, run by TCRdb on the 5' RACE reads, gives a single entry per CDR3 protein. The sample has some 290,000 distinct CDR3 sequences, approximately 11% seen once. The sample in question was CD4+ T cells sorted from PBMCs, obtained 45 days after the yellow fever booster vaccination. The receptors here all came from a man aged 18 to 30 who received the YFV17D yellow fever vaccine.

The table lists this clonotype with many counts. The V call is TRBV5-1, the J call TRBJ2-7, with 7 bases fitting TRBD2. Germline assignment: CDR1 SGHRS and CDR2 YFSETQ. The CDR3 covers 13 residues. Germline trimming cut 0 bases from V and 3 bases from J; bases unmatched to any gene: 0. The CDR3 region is CASSLASGYEQYF. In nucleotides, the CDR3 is TGCGCCAGCAGCTTGGCTAGCGGCTACGAGCAGTACTTC. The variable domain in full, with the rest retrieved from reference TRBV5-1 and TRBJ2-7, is KAGVTQTPRYLIKTRGQQVTLSCSPISGHRSVSWYQQTPGQGLQFLFEYFSETQRNKGNFPGRFSGRQFSNSRSEMNVSTLELGDSALYLCASSLASGYEQYFGPGTRLTVT.

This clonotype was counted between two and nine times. CDR3 DNA sequence: TGTGCCAGCAGGGGCTACGCGAACACCGGGGAGCTGTTTTTT. Its protein is CASRGYANTGELFF. V is TRBV2 and J is TRBJ2-2; unclear D gene. Germline loops: CDR1 SNHLY, CDR2 FYNNEI. V gave up 6 bases and J gave up 0 bases, with 8 bases separating them. The CDR3 runs to 14 residues.

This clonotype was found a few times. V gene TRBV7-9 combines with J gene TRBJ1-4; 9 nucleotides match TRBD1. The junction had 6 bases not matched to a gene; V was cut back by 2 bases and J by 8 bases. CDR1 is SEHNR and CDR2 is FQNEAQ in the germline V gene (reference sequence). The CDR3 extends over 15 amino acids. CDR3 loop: CASSLRGQGHEKLFF. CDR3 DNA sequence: TGTGCCAGCAGCTTAAGAGGACAGGGGCACGAAAAACTGTTTTTT.

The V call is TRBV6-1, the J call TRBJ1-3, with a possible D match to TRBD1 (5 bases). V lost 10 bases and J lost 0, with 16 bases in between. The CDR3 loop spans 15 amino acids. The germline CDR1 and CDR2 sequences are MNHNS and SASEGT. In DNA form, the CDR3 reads TGTGCCACCTCCACAGGAACTACCTCTGGAAACACCATATATTTT. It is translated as CATSTGTTSGNTIYF.

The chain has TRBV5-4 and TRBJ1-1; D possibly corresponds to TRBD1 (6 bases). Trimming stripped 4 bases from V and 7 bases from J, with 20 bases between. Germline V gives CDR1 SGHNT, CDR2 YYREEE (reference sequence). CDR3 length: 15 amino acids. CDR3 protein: CASSAQPQGHFEAFF. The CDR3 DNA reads TGTGCCAGCAGCGCACAGCCCCAGGGGCATTTTGAAGCTTTCTTT.

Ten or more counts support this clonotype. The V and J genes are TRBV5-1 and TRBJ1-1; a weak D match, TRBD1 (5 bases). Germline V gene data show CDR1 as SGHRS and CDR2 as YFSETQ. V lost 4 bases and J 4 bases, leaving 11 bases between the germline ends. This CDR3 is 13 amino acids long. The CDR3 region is CASSRVGRTEAFF. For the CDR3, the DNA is TGCGCCAGCAGCCGAGTGGGGCGCACTGAAGCTTTCTTT.

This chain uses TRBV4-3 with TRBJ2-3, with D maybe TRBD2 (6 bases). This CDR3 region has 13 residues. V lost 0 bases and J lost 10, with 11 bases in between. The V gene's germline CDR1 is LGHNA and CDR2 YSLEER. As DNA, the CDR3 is TGCGCCAGCAGCCAAGATGCGGCGGGGCCGCAGTATTTT. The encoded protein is CASSQDAAGPQYF.